Following are 19 T cell receptor beta chains from one sample sequenced in a study of cytomegalovirus exposure and HLA in healthy donors. Use of 60 Vbeta and 13 Jbeta primers characterized the PCR. Assay: immunoSEQ multiplex PCR; the TCRdb copy retains only in-frame clones and omits some. The sample records around 140,000 clones, roughly 80% being singletons. The sample comprised PBMCs. The receptors here all came from a man between 35 and 55 years old in good health and CMV-seropositive.

The DNA for the CDR3 is TGTGCCAGCAGCTTAAGTGGGACAGAAGCAGATACGCAGTATTTT. Its protein is CASSLSGTEADTQYF. The chain employs TRBV7-9 and TRBJ2-3; 7 positions agree with TRBD1. The CDR3 has 15 residues. J gave up 4 bases and V 2 bases, and 6 bases lay outside the gene matches. Germline-derived CDR1 and CDR2 are SEHNR and FQNEAQ (reference sequence).

This chain uses TRBV28 with TRBJ2-7; D might be TRBD2 (5 bases). V was clipped by 7 bases and J by 0 bases, with 13 bases between them. The CDR3 spans 14 residues. CDR1 and CDR2 from the germline V gene are MDHEN and SYDVKM. The CDR3 loop is CASTSPGSSYEQYF. Here the CDR3 DNA reads TGTGCCAGCACCTCTCCGGGGAGCTCCTACGAGCAGTACTTC.

On this clone itself: The same CDR3 can be traced to other DNA sequences in this sample. This chain uses TRBV5-4 with TRBJ2-1, with D perhaps TRBD2 (6 bases). Per germline, CDR1 SGHNT and CDR2 YYREEE (reference sequence). This CDR3 has 14 amino acids. The germline V and J ends were trimmed by 4 bases and 5 bases, with 13 bases remaining between them. The DNA for the CDR3 is TGTGCCAGCAGCCTGACCGCGGGAAACAATGAGCAGTTCTTC. It specifies CASSLTAGNNEQFF.

V gene TRBV6-1 combines with J gene TRBJ2-7; a weak D match, TRBD2 (6 bases). Germline CDR1 and CDR2: MNHNS and SASEGT. V was shortened by 3 bases and J by 4 bases, with 16 bases between the two germline ends. This CDR3 has 15 amino acids. The CDR3 bases are TGTGCCAGCAGTGAGATACCGAACGGGGGATACGAGCAGTACTTC. Its protein product is CASSEIPNGGYEQYF.

The rearrangement uses TRBV7-9 and TRBJ1-4, with D uncertain. Germline loops: CDR1 SEHNR, CDR2 FQNEAQ (reference sequence). V lost 5 bases and J lost 0, with 13 bases in between. This CDR3 has 16 amino acids. CDR3 coding DNA: TGTGCCAGCAGCCCGAGCAGGAGGACAACTAATGAAAAACTGTTTTTT. Translation: CASSPSRRTTNEKLFF.

The chain carries TRBV28 and TRBJ2-2; no clear D. This CDR3 spans 14 amino acids. CDR1 MDHEN and CDR2 SYDVKM come from the germline V gene. The V and J ends lost 4 bases and 0 bases respectively, with 6 bases between them. The DNA for the CDR3 is TGTGCCAGCAGTTGGGCAACGAACACCGGGGAGCTGTTTTTT. It codes for CASSWATNTGELFF.

The V gene is TRBV7-3, the J gene TRBJ1-1, with 8 positions matching TRBD1. From germline, CDR1 is SGHTA and CDR2 FQGTGA. V gave up 2 bases and J gave up 4 bases; unmatched junction bases: 0. The CDR3 totals 13 residues. CDR3 amino acids: CASSLDRGTEAFF. The CDR3 DNA reads TGTGCCAGCAGCTTAGACAGGGGCACTGAAGCTTTCTTT.

The V gene is TRBV10-3, the J gene TRBJ2-1; a possible D gene is TRBD2 (5 bases). V dropped 4 bases and J dropped 9 bases, with 13 bases sitting between them. CDR3 size: 13 residues. The germline V gene has CDR1 ENHRY and CDR2 SYGVKD. The CDR3 DNA reads TGTGCCATCAGTGCACGGGATGAGAGTGAGCAGTTCTTC. It yields the protein CAISARDESEQFF.

The J gene is TRBJ1-2, the V gene TRBV5-1, with a tentative D call TRBD1 (5 bases). V dropped 7 bases and J dropped 8 bases, with 18 bases sitting between them. CDR3 length: 13 amino acids. Germline V gene sequence: CDR1 SGHRS, CDR2 YFSETQ. The CDR3 is CASGREGTLGYTF. DNA for the CDR3: TGCGCCAGCGGGAGGGAAGGGACCCTAGGCTACACCTTC.

This clone was recorded only once. The chain joins TRBV2 to TRBJ2-5, with TRBD2 as a possible D gene (6 bases). Trimming stripped 9 bases from V and 4 bases from J, with 9 bases between. The germline gives CDR1 SNHLY, CDR2 FYNNEI. This CDR3 has 11 residues. CDR3 sequence reads: CASAGGETQYF. In DNA form, the CDR3 reads TGTGCCAGTGCCGGGGGAGAGACCCAGTACTTC.

V is TRBV11-2 and J is TRBJ1-3, with D tentatively TRBD1 (6 bases). The germline V gene has CDR1 SGHAT and CDR2 FQNNGV. The CDR3 runs 15 residues. Trimming removed 5 bases from V and 8 bases from J, with 19 bases in between. The chain's CDR3 is CASSPRGAPGDTIYF. CDR3 sequence (DNA): TGTGCCAGCAGCCCGAGGGGCGCTCCAGGGGACACCATATATTTT. Full variable domain (outside the CDR3, taken from reference TRBV11-2 and TRBJ1-3): EAGVAQSPRYKIIEKRQSVAFWCNPISGHATLYWYQQILGQGPKLLIQFQNNGVVDDSQLPKDRFSAERLKGVDSTLKIQPAKLEDSAVYLCASSPRGAPGDTIYFGEGSWLTVV.

This clone was counted only a few times. The V call is TRBV5-6, the J call TRBJ2-1, with TRBD2 matching over 11 bases. The germline V gene encodes CDR1 SGHDT and CDR2 YYEEEE. The J segment lost 5 bases and the V segment lost 4 bases, leaving 2 bases of the junction unmatched. The CDR3 runs 14 residues. In DNA, the CDR3 is TGTGCCAGCAGCCCGGGACTAGCGGACAATGAGCAGTTCTTC. This translates into CASSPGLADNEQFF. The full variable domain, completed using reference TRBV5-6 and TRBJ2-1, is DAGVTQSPTHLIKTRGQQVTLRCSPKSGHDTVSWYQQALGQGPQFIFQYYEEEERQRGNFPDRFSGHQFPNYSSELNVNALLLGDSALYLCASSPGLADNEQFFGPGTRLTVL.

This clone was observed a single time. This sequence joins TRBV28 and TRBJ2-2; D is uncertain. The CDR3 is 13 residues long. Germline CDR1 reads MDHEN; CDR2 reads SYDVKM. V lost 2 bases, J lost 4 bases, and 5 bases lay in between. The CDR3 DNA sequence: TGTGCCAGCAGTTTAATATTCACCGGGGAGCTGTTTTTT. This sequence encodes CASSLIFTGELFF.

This clone was found once. Written as DNA, the CDR3 is TGTGCCAGCAGCCCGCGGGCTCGCGAAAAACTGTTTTTT. It codes for CASSPRAREKLFF. This rearrangement joins TRBV18 to TRBJ1-4; D unclear. This CDR3 has 13 amino acids. Germline CDR1 KGHSH, CDR2 LQKENI. V lost 8 bases, J lost 8 bases, and 15 bases lay in between.

This chain links TRBV2 with TRBJ1-1, with D maybe TRBD1 (6 bases). CDR3 length equals 14 residues. Per the germline V gene, CDR1 is SNHLY and CDR2 is FYNNEI. V shed 6 bases and J shed 2 bases, with 13 bases lying between them. The CDR3 bases are TGTGCCAGCAGAGGGGGTGGTGGCAACACTGAAGCTTTCTTT. Its translation is CASRGGGGNTEAFF.

The chain links TRBV18 to TRBJ1-2; no reliable D call. This CDR3 is built from 13 residues. V lost 3 bases and J 3 bases, leaving 8 bases between the germline ends. Germline CDR1 reads KGHSH; CDR2 reads LQKENI. The CDR3 DNA follows: TGTGCCAGCTCACCGCAGCAGGACTATGGCTACACCTTC. Its protein is CASSPQQDYGYTF. The full variable domain, with the rest looked up from reference TRBV18 and TRBJ1-2, is NAGVMQNPRHLVRRRGQEARLRCSPMKGHSHVYWYRQLPEEGLKFMVYLQKENIIDESGMPKERFSAEFPKEGPSILRIQQVVRGDSAAYFCASSPQQDYGYTFGSGTRLTVV.

This chain connects TRBV5-1 to TRBJ2-2; D gene uncertain. CDR1 is SGHRS, CDR2 YFSETQ, per germline. V lost 1 base and J lost 4, with 8 bases in between. The CDR3 has 14 amino acids. CDR3 DNA: TGCGCCAGCAGCTTGAGTACAACCACCGGGGAGCTGTTTTTT. Translated, it gives CASSLSTTTGELFF.

The V and J genes are TRBV7-9 and TRBJ2-6; D unresolved. The CDR3 runs 15 residues. CDR1 and CDR2 from the germline V gene are SEHNR and FQNEAQ (reference sequence). The ends were cut back, 5 bases at V and 0 bases at J, with 8 bases in the middle. Written as DNA, the CDR3 is TGTGCCAGCAGCCCCCCCTACTCTGGGGCCAACGTCCTGACTTTC. Its translation: CASSPPYSGANVLTF.

The chain employs TRBV7-8 and TRBJ2-3; 7 nucleotides line up with TRBD2. V trimming: 2 bases; J trimming: 3 bases; junction bases outside the gene matches: 2. The CDR3 runs to 14 residues. The germline V gene encodes CDR1 SGHVS and CDR2 FQNEAQ. DNA of the CDR3: TGTGCCAGCAGCTTAAAGCGGGATACAGATACGCAGTATTTT. Amino acid sequence: CASSLKRDTDTQYF.